Sequencing of this T cell receptor (beta chain) was carried out in a study of blood T cells in healthy people across ages. Study-level results: Reliance upon unsorted PBMCs precluded definitive naive versus antigen-experienced comparison.

The CDR3 sequence is 15 residues long. Losses at the gene ends were 8 bases for V and 1 base for J; bases not matched to a gene: 6. Germline V gives CDR1 MNHEY, CDR2 SMNVEV (reference sequence). This clonotype came up a few times. As yet, its antigen is unknown. Primed by a sample-barcoded 5' primer and a J-beta primer mix, a second PCR proceeded for about 7 to 12 cycles. Using its own MiXCR run on the 5' RACE reads, TCRdb lists one record per CDR3 protein. The sample consists of approximately 810,000 distinct CDR3 sequences, around 28% of them appearing once. The sequenced material came from blood. The V gene is TRBV27, the J gene TRBJ2-1; 9 nucleotides agree with TRBD1. The clonotype was recovered from a woman of 80 years or more in good health. The CDR3 protein is CASRRDRDSYNEQFF. CDR3 sequence (DNA): TGTGCCAGCCGCCGGGACAGGGATTCCTACAATGAGCAGTTCTTC.